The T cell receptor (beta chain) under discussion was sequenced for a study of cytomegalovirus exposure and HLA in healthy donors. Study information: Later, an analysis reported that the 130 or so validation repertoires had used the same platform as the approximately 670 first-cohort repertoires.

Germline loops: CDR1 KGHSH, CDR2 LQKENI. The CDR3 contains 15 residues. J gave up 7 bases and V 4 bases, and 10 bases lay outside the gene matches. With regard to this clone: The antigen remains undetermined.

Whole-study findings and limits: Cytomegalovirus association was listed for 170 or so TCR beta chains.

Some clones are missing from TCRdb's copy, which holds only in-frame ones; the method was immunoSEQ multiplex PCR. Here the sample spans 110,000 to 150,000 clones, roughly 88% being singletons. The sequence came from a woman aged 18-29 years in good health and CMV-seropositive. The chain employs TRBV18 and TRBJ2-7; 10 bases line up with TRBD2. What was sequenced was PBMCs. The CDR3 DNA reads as TGTGCCAGCTCACAATCAGCGGGGGGGCTAGAAGAGCAGTACTTC. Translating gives CASSQSAGGLEEQYF.